This T cell receptor beta chain comes out of a study of blood T cells in healthy people across ages. Findings of the study overall: In the absence of known donor CMV status, changes in expanded clonotypes were possibly confounded. Since the PBMCs were unsorted, naive and antigen-experienced cells could not be conclusively compared.

The germline V gene encodes CDR1 SNHLY and CDR2 FYNNEI. The CDR3 is 14 amino acids. V lost 11 bases and J lost 2; bases outside the gene matches: 7. Only a few counts were recorded for this clonotype. Its specificity is unknown. Sample-barcoded 5' priming and a J-beta primer mix drove a second PCR of 7 to 11 cycles. Through a template-switch adaptor with 12 random nucleotides, each cDNA molecule received a tag. Via MiXCR, TCRdb re-called the 5' RACE reads, giving one row per CDR3 protein. The sample consists of roughly 1,700,000 distinct CDR3 sequences, roughly 30% of them appearing once. The TCR was taken from a woman aged 25 to 45 in good health. The genes are TRBV2 and TRBJ2-1, with TRBD2 matching over 9 bases. Sequences were obtained from blood. CDR3: CAGDERGAYNEQFF. The CDR3 DNA is TGTGCCGGGGACGAGCGGGGGGCCTACAATGAGCAGTTCTTC.